These 21 T cell receptor beta chains share one sample of origin, sequenced in a study of PD-1 blockade in classical Hodgkin lymphoma. After autologous stem cell transplantation all patients relapsed, and prior brentuximab vedotin exposure differed between cohorts. Sequencing used immunoSEQ multiplex PCR; TCRdb keeps in-frame clones, though not all of them. The data show 20,000 to 25,000 clones, with about 64% seen just once and approximately 5.8% held by the top ten. The source was peripheral blood mononuclear cells (PBMCs), collected at baseline. The receptors were gathered from a human donor with classical Hodgkin lymphoma.

This chain links TRBV19 with TRBJ2-7; TRBD1 matches at 10 bases. The CDR3 is made up of 15 amino acids. Per the germline V gene, CDR1 is LNHDA and CDR2 is SQIVND (reference sequence). Trimming cost V 4 bases and J 0 bases; bases outside gene matches: 3. Written as DNA, the CDR3 is TGTGCCAGTAGTACCGGGACAGGGGTCTCCTACGAGCAGTACTTC. Translated: CASSTGTGVSYEQYF.

The CDR3 bases are TGTGCCAGCAGTGGAGTGAGAGGTTTCACAGATACGCAGTATTTT. It translates to CASSGVRGFTDTQYF. The chain has TRBV28 and TRBJ2-3; D gene uncertain. Between the trimmed V and J ends, which lost 5 bases and 2 bases, there was a span of 14 bases. Germline V gene sequence: CDR1 MDHEN, CDR2 SYDVKM. There are 15 residues in the CDR3.

The rearrangement joins TRBV5-6 to TRBJ2-3, with 8 bases identical to TRBD1. Germline-derived CDR1 and CDR2 are SGHDT and YYEEEE. J lost 1 base, V lost 4 bases, and 5 bases had no gene match. This CDR3 is built from 15 residues. CDR3 DNA: TGTGCCAGCAGCGTACCGGGACAGGGCACAGATACGCAGTATTTT. This encodes CASSVPGQGTDTQYF.

In its sample, this clone ranks as medium-sized. This chain links TRBV11-3 with TRBJ2-7; TRBD2 aligns across 13 bases. This CDR3 region has 15 residues. CDR1 is SGHNT and CDR2 is YENEEA in the germline V gene. The V and J ends lost 5 bases and 5 bases, in that order; junction bases with no gene match: 6. CDR3 bases: TGTGCCAGCAGCCCAGGACTAGCGGGAGTACACGAGCAGTACTTC. Translating it yields CASSPGLAGVHEQYF.

A few counts support this clone. CDR3 residues: CASGQGPNQPQHF. In DNA, the CDR3 is TGTGCCAGCGGACAGGGGCCCAATCAGCCCCAGCATTTT. V gene TRBV6-5 combines with J gene TRBJ1-5; 9 nucleotides match TRBD1. Per germline, CDR1 MNHEY and CDR2 SVGAGI. This CDR3 comprises 13 residues. V was pared by 8 bases and J by 3 bases, with 2 bases of the junction left unmatched.

This clone was counted a few times. The genes are TRBV28 and TRBJ2-7, with 9 bases matching TRBD1. Looked up from germline, CDR1 is MDHEN and CDR2 is SYDVKM. V lost 10 bases to trimming and J lost 5 bases; unmatched junction nucleotides: 9. CDR3 length: 13 amino acids. The CDR3 coding sequence is TGTGCCACCCGGGGACAGGGAGTCCACGAGCAGTACTTC. Its translation is CATRGQGVHEQYF.

The V gene is TRBV5-4, the J gene TRBJ2-5; TRBD1 matches at 7 bases. Germline trimming cut 3 bases from V and 7 bases from J; bases unmatched to any gene: 9. The CDR3 runs 14 residues. The V gene's germline CDR1 is SGHNT and CDR2 YYREEE (reference sequence). The CDR3 is CASSSQGGIGTQYF. The DNA of the CDR3 is TGTGCCAGCAGCTCACAAGGGGGCATAGGGACCCAGTACTTC.

The chain employs TRBV7-9 and TRBJ2-2; the D is unclear. The V gene's germline CDR1 is SEHNR and CDR2 FQNEAQ (reference sequence). This CDR3 comprises 12 residues. V was pared by 6 bases and J by 1 base, with 3 bases between. The CDR3 DNA follows: TGTGCCAGCAGAAGGAACACCGGGGAGCTGTTTTTT. Translated: CASRRNTGELFF.

The chain has TRBV5-1 and TRBJ1-6; 9 bases map to TRBD1. The CDR3 covers 15 residues. V dropped 3 bases and J dropped 4; count of bases not matched to a gene: 2. Per the germline V gene, CDR1 is SGHRS and CDR2 is YFSETQ. The CDR3 protein is CASSSGQGYNSPLHF. The CDR3 DNA reads TGCGCCAGCAGCTCCGGACAGGGGTATAATTCACCCCTCCACTTT. The full variable domain, completed using reference TRBV5-1 and TRBJ1-6, is KAGVTQTPRYLIKTRGQQVTLSCSPISGHRSVSWYQQTPGQGLQFLFEYFSETQRNKGNFPGRFSGRQFSNSRSEMNVSTLELGDSALYLCASSSGQGYNSPLHFGNGTRLTVT.

This rearrangement joins TRBV4-1 to TRBJ2-5, with 9 bases identical to TRBD1. This CDR3 contains 15 residues. Germline CDR1 is MGHRA and CDR2 is YSYEKL. V trimming: 4 bases; J trimming: 3 bases; junction bases outside the gene matches: 6. CDR3: CASSRQGVWEETQYF. CDR3 nucleotide sequence: TGCGCCAGCAGCCGACAGGGGGTTTGGGAAGAGACCCAGTACTTC.

The chain joins TRBV6-5 to TRBJ2-1; tentative D call: TRBD2 (6 bases). Trimming took off 0 bases at V and 10 bases at J, with 10 bases between the two ends. The germline CDR1 and CDR2 sequences are MNHEY and SVGAGI. The CDR3 has 13 residues. The DNA of the CDR3 is TGTGCCAGCAGTTACTCACGTCGGGAGGAGCAGTTCTTC. Translation gives CASSYSRREEQFF.

This rearrangement joins TRBV7-9 to TRBJ1-4, with TRBD1 matching 9 bases. V was clipped by 4 bases and J by 5 bases; unmatched bases: 2. CDR1 is SEHNR and CDR2 is FQNEAQ in the germline V gene (reference sequence). The CDR3 length is 14 residues. CDR3 nucleotide sequence: TGTGCCAGCAGCTCAGGACAGGGGAATGAAAAACTGTTTTTT. Translated, it gives CASSSGQGNEKLFF.

This clone counts as medium-sized (0.01 to 0.1%). The chain uses TRBV19 and TRBJ2-7, with 7 bases matching TRBD1. The CDR3 runs to 16 residues. V shed 5 bases, J shed 0 bases, and the junction held 10 bases outside the gene matches. Germline V gives CDR1 LNHDA, CDR2 SQIVND (reference sequence). CDR3 loop: CASSAPTGRSSYEQYF. CDR3 nucleotides: TGTGCCAGTAGTGCTCCGACAGGGCGAAGCTCCTACGAGCAGTACTTC.

V is TRBV28 and J is TRBJ2-7; D is unclear. Germline V gene sequence: CDR1 MDHEN, CDR2 SYDVKM. The CDR3 runs to 14 residues. Trimming stripped 1 base from V and 2 bases from J, with 9 bases between. DNA for the CDR3: TGTGCCAGCAGTTTATCCAGGCCGACCTACGAGCAGTACTTC. Translation: CASSLSRPTYEQYF. Filled out from reference TRBV28 and TRBJ2-7, the complete variable domain reads DVKVTQSSRYLVKRTGEKVFLECVQDMDHENMFWYRQDPGLGLRLIYFSYDVKMKEKGDIPEGYSVSREKKERFSLILESASTNQTSMYLCASSLSRPTYEQYFGPGTRLTVT.

The genes are TRBV9 and TRBJ2-7, with D possibly being TRBD2 (7 bases). This CDR3 comprises 19 residues. Trimming removed 0 bases from V and 6 bases from J, with 28 bases in between. Per germline, CDR1 SGDLS and CDR2 YYNGEE. The CDR3: CASSVVGGAAGTPPPEQYF. DNA of the CDR3: TGTGCCAGCAGCGTAGTGGGGGGGGCGGCCGGGACTCCTCCCCCCGAGCAGTACTTC.

CDR3 nucleotide sequence: TGTGCCGGAAAGGGGCCCCTTCATTCACCCCTCCACTTT. This encodes CAGKGPLHSPLHF. This chain joins TRBV28 and TRBJ1-6; tentatively, D is TRBD1 (5 bases). There are 13 residues in the CDR3. Between the trimmed V and J ends, which lost 11 bases and 8 bases, there was a span of 16 bases. CDR1 and CDR2 from the germline V gene are MDHEN and SYDVKM.

This clone has only a few counts. The chain uses TRBV19 and TRBJ2-7, with 7 positions matching TRBD1. J gave up 2 bases and V 4 bases, and 8 bases lay outside the gene matches. The length of the CDR3 is 15 residues. Germline CDR1 LNHDA, CDR2 SQIVND (reference sequence). The CDR3 spells CASSTYWDSTYEQYF. CDR3 DNA sequence: TGTGCCAGTAGTACCTATTGGGACAGCACCTACGAGCAGTACTTC.

The V gene is TRBV7-6, the J gene TRBJ2-7; 9 bases fit TRBD1. The CDR3 extends over 16 amino acids. The germline CDR1 and CDR2 sequences are SGHVS and FNYEAQ. V was pared by 1 base and J by 2 bases, with 6 bases of the junction left unmatched. CDR3 DNA: TGTGCCAGCAGCTTAGTTCCCGGACAGGGGACCTACGAGCAGTACTTC. Translating it yields CASSLVPGQGTYEQYF.

In the case of this clone: In the same sample, other DNA sequences code for this CDR3. The CDR3 loop is CASSPGLNYGYTF. For the CDR3, the DNA is TGCGCCAGCAGCCCCGGCCTGAATTATGGCTACACCTTC. This chain joins TRBV4-1 and TRBJ1-2; D gene uncertain. Germline CDR1 is MGHRA and CDR2 is YSYEKL. The CDR3 runs 13 residues. Trimming removed 4 bases from V and 5 bases from J, with 11 bases in between.

This clone was detected a few times. The V gene is TRBV28, the J gene TRBJ2-5, with a weak D call TRBD1 (6 bases). The germline CDR1 and CDR2 sequences are MDHEN and SYDVKM. The CDR3 runs 15 residues. With 3 bases removed from V and 4 bases from J, the gap between germline ends came to 15 bases. CDR3 DNA: TGTGCCAGCAGTTTTAAAGGTCGAGGGGGAGAGACCCAGTACTTC. It yields the protein CASSFKGRGGETQYF.

In its sample, this clone was seen a few times. V and J are TRBV15 and TRBJ1-5; possibly TRBD1 for D (6 bases). CDR3 length: 13 amino acids. Germline CDR1 and CDR2: LNHNV and YYDKDF (reference sequence). V lost 5 bases to trimming and J lost 6 bases, with 11 bases between them. CDR3 sequence: CATSLAGAQPQHF. CDR3 coding DNA: TGTGCCACCAGCCTAGCAGGGGCTCAGCCCCAGCATTTT.